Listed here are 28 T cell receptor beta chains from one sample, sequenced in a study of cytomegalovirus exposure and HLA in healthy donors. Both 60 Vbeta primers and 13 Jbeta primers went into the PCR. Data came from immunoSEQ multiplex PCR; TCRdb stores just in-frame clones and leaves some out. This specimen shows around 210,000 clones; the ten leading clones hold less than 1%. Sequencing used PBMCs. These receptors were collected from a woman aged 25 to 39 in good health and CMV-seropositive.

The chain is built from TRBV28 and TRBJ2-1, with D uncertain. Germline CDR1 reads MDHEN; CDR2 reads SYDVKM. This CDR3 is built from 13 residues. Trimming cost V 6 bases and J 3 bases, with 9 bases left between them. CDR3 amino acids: CASRLGYYNEQFF. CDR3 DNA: TGTGCCAGCAGGCTAGGATACTACAATGAGCAGTTCTTC.

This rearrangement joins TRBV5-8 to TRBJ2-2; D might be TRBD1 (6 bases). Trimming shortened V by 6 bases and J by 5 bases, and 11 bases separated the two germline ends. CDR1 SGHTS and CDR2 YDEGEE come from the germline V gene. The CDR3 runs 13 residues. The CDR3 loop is CASIITGTGELFF. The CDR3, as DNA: TGTGCCAGCATCATAACAGGGACCGGGGAGCTGTTTTTT.

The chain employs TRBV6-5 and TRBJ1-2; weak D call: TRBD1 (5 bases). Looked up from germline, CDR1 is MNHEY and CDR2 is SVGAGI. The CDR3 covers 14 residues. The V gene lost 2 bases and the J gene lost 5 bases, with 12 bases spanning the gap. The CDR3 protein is CASSYAGPLYGYTF. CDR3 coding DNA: TGTGCCAGCAGTTACGCGGGGCCCCTTTATGGCTACACCTTC.

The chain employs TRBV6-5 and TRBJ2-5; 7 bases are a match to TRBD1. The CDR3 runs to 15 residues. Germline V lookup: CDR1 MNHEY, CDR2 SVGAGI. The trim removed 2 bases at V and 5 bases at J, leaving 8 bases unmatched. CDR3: CASSYPDRYGETQYF. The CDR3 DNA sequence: TGTGCCAGCAGTTACCCGGACAGGTATGGGGAGACCCAGTACTTC.

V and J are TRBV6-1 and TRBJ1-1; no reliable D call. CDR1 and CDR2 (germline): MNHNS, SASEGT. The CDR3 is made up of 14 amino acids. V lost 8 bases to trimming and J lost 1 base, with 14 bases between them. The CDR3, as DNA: TGTGCCAGCTCCGAGGGCGGGTGGAACACTGAAGCTTTCTTT. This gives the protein CASSEGGWNTEAFF.

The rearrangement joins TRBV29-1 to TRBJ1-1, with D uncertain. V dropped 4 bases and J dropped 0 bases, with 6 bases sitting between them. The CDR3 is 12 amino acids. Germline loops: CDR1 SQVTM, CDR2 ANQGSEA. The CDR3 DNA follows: TGCAGCGTTGTTACTTTGAACACTGAAGCTTTCTTT. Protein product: CSVVTLNTEAFF.

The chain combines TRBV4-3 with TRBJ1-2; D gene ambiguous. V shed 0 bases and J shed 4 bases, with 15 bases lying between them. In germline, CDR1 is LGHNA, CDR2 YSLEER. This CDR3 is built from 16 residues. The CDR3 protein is CASSQDAIEGSYGYTF. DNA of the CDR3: TGCGCCAGCAGCCAAGATGCAATAGAGGGTTCCTATGGCTACACCTTC.

The CDR3 sequence is CASSASRVSHTDTQYF. The CDR3 DNA sequence: TGTGCCAGCAGTGCCTCAAGAGTCTCGCACACAGATACGCAGTATTTT. This chain connects TRBV6-4 to TRBJ2-3, with unresolved D. Between the trimmed V and J ends, which lost 4 bases and 2 bases, there was a span of 16 bases. Germline assignment: CDR1 MRHNA and CDR2 SNTAGT. The CDR3 loop spans 16 amino acids.

In nucleotides, the CDR3 is TGTGCCAGCAGTTTGGGAGACACACGCACAGATACGCAGTATTTT. Translating gives CASSLGDTRTDTQYF. V is TRBV28 and J is TRBJ2-3; D is perhaps TRBD2 (5 bases). The CDR3 loop spans 15 amino acids. Trimming stripped 3 bases from V and 1 base from J, with 11 bases between. CDR1 and CDR2 (germline): MDHEN, SYDVKM. Full variable domain (rest looked up from reference TRBV28 and TRBJ2-3): DVKVTQSSRYLVKRTGEKVFLECVQDMDHENMFWYRQDPGLGLRLIYFSYDVKMKEKGDIPEGYSVSREKKERFSLILESASTNQTSMYLCASSLGDTRTDTQYFGPGTRLTVL.

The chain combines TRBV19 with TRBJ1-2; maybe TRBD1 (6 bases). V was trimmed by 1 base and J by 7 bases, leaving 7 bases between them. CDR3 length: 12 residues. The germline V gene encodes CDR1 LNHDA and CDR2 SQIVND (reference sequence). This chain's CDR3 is CASSIGRGGYTF. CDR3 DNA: TGTGCCAGTAGTATAGGCAGGGGTGGCTACACCTTC.

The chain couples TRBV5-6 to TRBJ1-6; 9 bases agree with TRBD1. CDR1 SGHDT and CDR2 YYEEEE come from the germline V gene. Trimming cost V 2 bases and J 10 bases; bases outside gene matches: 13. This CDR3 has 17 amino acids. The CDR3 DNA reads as TGTGCCAGCAGCTTCCCAGAACAGGGGGCGCTTCGGTCACCCCTCCACTTT. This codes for CASSFPEQGALRSPLHF.

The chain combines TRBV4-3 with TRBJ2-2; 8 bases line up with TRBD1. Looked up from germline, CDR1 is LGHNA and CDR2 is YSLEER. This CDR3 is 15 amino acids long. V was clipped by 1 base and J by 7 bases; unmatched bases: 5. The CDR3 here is CASSQGTGLGGELFF. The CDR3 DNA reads TGCGCCAGCAGCCAAGGGACAGGGCTTGGCGGGGAGCTGTTTTTT.

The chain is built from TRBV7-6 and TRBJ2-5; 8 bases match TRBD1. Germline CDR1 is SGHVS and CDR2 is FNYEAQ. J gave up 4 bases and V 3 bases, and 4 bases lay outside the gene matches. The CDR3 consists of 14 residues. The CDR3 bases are TGTGCCAGCAGCTTGACAGGGGACGTAGAGACCCAGTACTTC. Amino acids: CASSLTGDVETQYF. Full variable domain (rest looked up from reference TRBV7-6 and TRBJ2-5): GAGVSQSPRYKVTKRGQDVALRCDPISGHVSLYWYRQALGQGPEFLTYFNYEAQQDKSGLPNDRFSAERPEGSISTLTIQRTEQRDSAMYRCASSLTGDVETQYFGPGTRLLVL.

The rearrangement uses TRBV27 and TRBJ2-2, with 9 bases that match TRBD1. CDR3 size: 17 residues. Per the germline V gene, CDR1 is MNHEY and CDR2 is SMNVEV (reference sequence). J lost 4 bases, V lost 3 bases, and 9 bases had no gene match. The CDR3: CASSFSGGQGTTGELFF. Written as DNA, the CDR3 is TGTGCCAGCAGTTTCTCCGGTGGACAGGGGACCACCGGGGAGCTGTTTTTT.

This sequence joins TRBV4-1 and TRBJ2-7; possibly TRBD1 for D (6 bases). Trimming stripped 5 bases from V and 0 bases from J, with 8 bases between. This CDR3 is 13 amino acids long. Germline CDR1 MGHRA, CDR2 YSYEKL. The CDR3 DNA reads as TGCGCCAGCAGCTCGGACAGCTCCTACGAGCAGTACTTC. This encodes CASSSDSSYEQYF.

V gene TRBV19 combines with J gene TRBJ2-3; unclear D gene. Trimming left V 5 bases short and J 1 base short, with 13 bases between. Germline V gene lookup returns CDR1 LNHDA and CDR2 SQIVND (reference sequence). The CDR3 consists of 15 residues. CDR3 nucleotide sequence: TGTGCCAGTAGTCTCAGTCGACTCCGCACAGATACGCAGTATTTT. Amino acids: CASSLSRLRTDTQYF.

DNA of the CDR3: TGTGCCAGCAGTTTGGTGGGACAGAGCAATGAAAAACTGTTTTTT. This codes for CASSLVGQSNEKLFF. This chain connects TRBV28 to TRBJ1-4; TRBD1 matches at 7 bases. Trimming removed 3 bases from V and 5 bases from J; junction bases left unmatched: 6. Germline-derived CDR1 and CDR2 are MDHEN and SYDVKM. The CDR3 covers 15 residues.

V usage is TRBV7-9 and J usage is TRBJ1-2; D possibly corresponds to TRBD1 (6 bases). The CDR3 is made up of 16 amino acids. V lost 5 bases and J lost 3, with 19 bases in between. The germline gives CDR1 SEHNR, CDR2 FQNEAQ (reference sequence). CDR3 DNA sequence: TGTGCCAGCAGCGCACCTGGGCGGGGGCGGGACTATGGCTACACCTTC. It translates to CASSAPGRGRDYGYTF.

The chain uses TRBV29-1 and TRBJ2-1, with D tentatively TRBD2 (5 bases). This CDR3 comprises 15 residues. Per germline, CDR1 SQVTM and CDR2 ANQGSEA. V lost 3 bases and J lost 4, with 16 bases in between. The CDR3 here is CSVDSVGVSYNEQFF. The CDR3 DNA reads TGCAGCGTTGATTCTGTGGGAGTTTCATACAATGAGCAGTTCTTC.

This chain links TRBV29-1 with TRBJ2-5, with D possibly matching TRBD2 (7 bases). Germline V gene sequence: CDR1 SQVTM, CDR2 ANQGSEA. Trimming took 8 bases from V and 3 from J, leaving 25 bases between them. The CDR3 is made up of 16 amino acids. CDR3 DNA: TGCAGCTCAAGGACCCCAAACAGGGAGGGTGAAGAGACCCAGTACTTC. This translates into CSSRTPNREGEETQYF.

The CDR3 loop reads CASSPPGIGGSTEAFF. Written as DNA, the CDR3 is TGTGCCAGCTCACCTCCGGGGATAGGTGGGTCCACTGAAGCTTTCTTT. The J gene is TRBJ1-1, the V gene TRBV18; no definite D call. The CDR3 length is 16 residues. V lost 3 bases to trimming and J lost 4 bases, with 18 bases between them. Germline V gives CDR1 KGHSH, CDR2 LQKENI. Full variable domain (missing parts from reference TRBV18 and TRBJ1-1): NAGVMQNPRHLVRRRGQEARLRCSPMKGHSHVYWYRQLPEEGLKFMVYLQKENIIDESGMPKERFSAEFPKEGPSILRIQQVVRGDSAAYFCASSPPGIGGSTEAFFGQGTRLTVV.

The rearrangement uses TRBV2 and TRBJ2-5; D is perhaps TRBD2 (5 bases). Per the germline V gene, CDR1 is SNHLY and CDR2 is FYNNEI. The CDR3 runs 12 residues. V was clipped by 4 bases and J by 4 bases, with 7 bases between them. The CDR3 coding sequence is TGTGCCAGCAGTGTAGAGGGAGAGACCCAGTACTTC. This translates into CASSVEGETQYF.

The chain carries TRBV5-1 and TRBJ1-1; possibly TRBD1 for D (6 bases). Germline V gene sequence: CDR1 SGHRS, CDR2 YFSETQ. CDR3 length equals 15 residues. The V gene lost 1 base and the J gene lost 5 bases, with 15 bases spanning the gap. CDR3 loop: CASSLPRGGGTEAFF. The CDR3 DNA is TGCGCCAGCAGCTTGCCCCGAGGGGGAGGGACTGAAGCTTTCTTT.

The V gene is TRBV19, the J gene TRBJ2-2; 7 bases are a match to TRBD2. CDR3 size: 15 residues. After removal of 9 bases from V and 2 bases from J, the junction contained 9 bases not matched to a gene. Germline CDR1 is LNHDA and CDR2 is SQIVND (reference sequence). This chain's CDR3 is CASGIGTINTGELFF. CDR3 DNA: TGTGCCAGCGGAATCGGGACTATTAACACCGGGGAGCTGTTTTTT.

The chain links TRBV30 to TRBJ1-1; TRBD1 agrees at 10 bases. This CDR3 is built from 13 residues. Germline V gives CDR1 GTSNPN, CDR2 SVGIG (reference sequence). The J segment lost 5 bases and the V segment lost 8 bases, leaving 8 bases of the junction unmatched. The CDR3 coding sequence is TGTGCCGGTAGACAGGGGGCGGGAACTGAAGCTTTCTTT. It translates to CAGRQGAGTEAFF.

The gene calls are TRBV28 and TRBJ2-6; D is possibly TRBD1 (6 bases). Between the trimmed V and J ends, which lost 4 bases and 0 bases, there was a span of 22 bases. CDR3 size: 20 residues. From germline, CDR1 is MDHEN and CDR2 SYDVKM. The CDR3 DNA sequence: TGTGCCAGCAGTTCCCCAAAATACCGGACGGACAGCTCTGGGGCCAACGTCCTGACTTTC. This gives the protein CASSSPKYRTDSSGANVLTF.

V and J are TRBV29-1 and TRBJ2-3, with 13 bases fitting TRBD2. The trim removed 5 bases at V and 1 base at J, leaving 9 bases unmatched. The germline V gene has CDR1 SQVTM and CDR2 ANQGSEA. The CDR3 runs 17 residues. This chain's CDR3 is CSVLGRTSGGRTDTQYF. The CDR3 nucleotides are TGCAGCGTTTTGGGGAGGACTAGCGGGGGCCGCACAGATACGCAGTATTTT.

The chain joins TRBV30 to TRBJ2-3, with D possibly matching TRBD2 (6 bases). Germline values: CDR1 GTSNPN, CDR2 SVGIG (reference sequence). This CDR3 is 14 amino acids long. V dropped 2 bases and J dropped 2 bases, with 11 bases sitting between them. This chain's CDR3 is CAWSTRGYTDTQYF. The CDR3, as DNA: TGTGCCTGGAGTACCCGGGGGTACACAGATACGCAGTATTTT.